The 13 T cell receptor beta chains reported below all come from one sample, sequenced in a study of regulatory T cells in long-lasting Graves disease (dated by TCRdb to about 2021). The sample's time point label is to be understood as: newly diagnosed GD, antithyroid drugs for less than 3 months. For both TCR sequencing and RNA sequencing, RNA was extracted from PBMCs in TRIzol. Libraries were constructed by multiplex PCR. The sample was run on an Illumina HiSeq 4000. To build TCR beta libraries, CDR3 regions were amplified by Arm-PCR using iRepertoire HTBI primers. TCRdb applied fastp at Q25 and MiXCR to the public reads, then kept only in-frame beta chains. Records with the same CDR3 protein are collapsed into one entry carrying the most frequent genes and DNA. The sample table records 530,000 or so distinct CDR3 sequences; less than 15% of these occur just once. The ten largest clonotypes hold under 10% of the sample.

This same sample was also taken into another study, of T cells in Graves' hyperthyroidism and ophthalmopathy.

The sample in question was peripheral blood mononuclear cells (PBMCs), obtained at new diagnosis, from a patient treated with antithyroid drugs. The receptors originated from a man aged 25 to 40 with Graves disease. Donor details come from another sample of the same person, matched by shared clones.

This clonotype has a count of ten or more. V gene TRBV15 combines with J gene TRBJ1-6; no definite D call. V was pared by 3 bases and J by 7 bases, with 13 bases between. The CDR3 is made up of 15 amino acids. CDR1 is LNHNV, CDR2 YYDKDF, per germline (reference sequence). The CDR3 bases are TGTGCCACCAGCAGTGCAATCATCGGGAATTCACCCCTCCACTTT. Protein: CATSSAIIGNSPLHF.

This clonotype came up many times. This sequence joins TRBV7-9 and TRBJ2-3, with D possibly being TRBD2 (5 bases). Germline loops: CDR1 SEHNR, CDR2 FQNEAQ (reference sequence). V was cut by 5 bases and J by 0 bases, with 18 bases left in between. The CDR3 is 17 residues long. CDR3 in amino acids: CASSTRLGLDSTDTQYF. The CDR3 coding sequence is TGTGCCAGCAGCACACGGCTCGGACTTGATAGCACAGATACGCAGTATTTT. The whole variable domain, filled in from reference TRBV7-9 and TRBJ2-3, reads DTGVSQNPRHKITKRGQNVTFRCDPISEHNRLYWYRQTLGQGPEFLTYFQNEAQLEKSRLLSDRFSAERPKGSFSTLEIQRTEQGDSAMYLCASSTRLGLDSTDTQYFGPGTRLTVL.

This clonotype has just a few counts. The chain has TRBV6-5 and TRBJ2-2; no clear D gene. V was clipped by 3 bases and J by 1 base, with 3 bases between them. Germline V gives CDR1 MNHEY, CDR2 SVGAGI. The CDR3 runs to 13 residues. CDR3 DNA: TGTGCCAGCAGTTATCAGAACACCGGGGAGCTGTTTTTT. As protein: CASSYQNTGELFF.

The chain links TRBV5-4 to TRBJ2-5; 9 bases line up with TRBD1. The J call may be in error: the DNA end matches TRBJ2-1 better. Germline loops: CDR1 SGHNT, CDR2 YYREEE (reference sequence). The CDR3 covers 15 residues. CDR3 DNA sequence: TGTGCCAGCAGCTTTCGGGACAGGGAGGTCAATGAGCAGTTCTTC. The encoded protein is CASSFRDREVNEQFF.

This clonotype was counted many times. The V gene is TRBV5-1, the J gene TRBJ2-2; no clear D gene. Germline V gene data show CDR1 as SGHRS and CDR2 as YFSETQ. V lost 3 bases, J lost 1 base, and 10 bases lay in between. The CDR3 spans 15 residues. CDR3: CASSYQSRNTGELFF. CDR3 bases: TGCGCCAGCAGCTATCAGAGCCGGAACACCGGGGAGCTGTTTTTT.

This chain uses TRBV5-4 with TRBJ1-4, with no clear D. Per germline, CDR1 SGHNT and CDR2 YYREEE (reference sequence). Trimming removed 4 bases at V and 8 bases at J, with 12 bases between. The CDR3 contains 13 residues. CDR3 bases: TGTGCCAGCAGCCGAATACTAGGAGAAAAACTGTTTTTT. This gives the protein CASSRILGEKLFF. The full variable domain, completed using reference TRBV5-4 and TRBJ1-4, is ETGVTQSPTHLIKTRGQQVTLRCSSQSGHNTVSWYQQALGQGPQFIFQYYREEENGRGNFPPRFSGLQFPNYSSELNVNALELDDSALYLCASSRILGEKLFFGSGTQLSVL.

This clonotype occurred many times. The genes are TRBV27 and TRBJ2-7, with 9 bases lining up with TRBD2. Trimming cost V 5 bases and J 5 bases; bases outside gene matches: 10. Per the germline V gene, CDR1 is MNHEY and CDR2 is SMNVEV (reference sequence). The CDR3 spans 15 residues. Written as DNA, the CDR3 is TGTGCCAGCAGTCTTTTTAGCGGGAGAAGTAACGAGCAGTACTTC. Its translation: CASSLFSGRSNEQYF.

This clonotype has ten or more counts. The chain joins TRBV5-1 to TRBJ2-7; D perhaps matches TRBD2 (5 bases). The CDR3 extends over 14 amino acids. Per germline, CDR1 SGHRS and CDR2 YFSETQ. V lost 1 base and J 2 bases, leaving 10 bases between the germline ends. The CDR3 DNA sequence: TGCGCCAGCAGCTTGCAAACGGGGACCTACGAGCAGTACTTC. Its translation: CASSLQTGTYEQYF.

This clonotype was found many times. V gene TRBV20-1 combines with J gene TRBJ2-5, with 8 positions matching TRBD1. Losses at the gene ends were 8 bases for V and 2 bases for J; bases not matched to a gene: 10. The CDR3 has 14 residues. The germline CDR1 and CDR2 sequences are DFQATT and SNEGSKA (reference sequence). The CDR3 nucleotides are TGCAGTACCAGTGGAGACAGGGGACAAGAGACCCAGTACTTC. Protein sequence: CSTSGDRGQETQYF.

Many counts were recorded for this clonotype. This chain connects TRBV20-1 to TRBJ2-7; no clear D. Trimming took 1 base from V and 6 from J, leaving 13 bases between them. The germline V gene encodes CDR1 DFQATT and CDR2 SNEGSKA (reference sequence). This CDR3 comprises 13 residues. The CDR3 sequence is CSARGSEGREQYF. CDR3 coding DNA: TGCAGTGCTAGAGGTAGTGAAGGGCGCGAGCAGTACTTC.

J is TRBJ2-1 and V is TRBV19; possible D gene TRBD2, 5 bases. The germline V gene has CDR1 LNHDA and CDR2 SQIVND (reference sequence). This CDR3 contains 15 residues. V lost 3 bases and J lost 4, with 13 bases in between. The CDR3 region has the DNA TGTGCCAGTAGTATGGGGTGGGAGAATTACAATGAGCAGTTCTTC. Translating it yields CASSMGWENYNEQFF.

This clonotype was found many times. The rearrangement joins TRBV12-3 or TRBV12-4 to TRBJ2-5; D might be TRBD1 (6 bases). The CDR3 is made up of 15 amino acids. V lost 5 bases and J 5 bases, leaving 18 bases between the germline ends. CDR3 loop: CASSAPQGSRETQYF. The CDR3 nucleotides read TGTGCCAGCAGTGCCCCACAGGGTTCGAGGGAGACCCAGTACTTC.

The chain carries TRBV19 and TRBJ1-5; 11 nucleotides agree with TRBD1. Trimming cost V 3 bases and J 4 bases; bases outside gene matches: 11. This CDR3 is 18 amino acids long. The V gene's germline CDR1 is LNHDA and CDR2 SQIVND (reference sequence). The CDR3 spells CASSMWLGQGAKNQPQHF. Here the CDR3 DNA reads TGTGCCAGTAGTATGTGGCTAGGACAGGGGGCGAAAAATCAGCCCCAGCATTTT.